This T cell receptor beta chain stems from a study of blood T cell repertoires in COVID-19. Looking at the study overall: The study drew acute and convalescent COVID-19 samples from the United States, Italy and Spain.

Trimming cost V 0 bases and J 0 bases, with 6 bases left between them. The CDR3 is 14 amino acids. Germline lookup yields CDR1 SGHRS and CDR2 YFSETQ. This clone has more than one count but fewer than ten. Authors' data handling: The assay estimated nucleated cells by amplifying reference gene primers. TCRdb's copy holds only in-frame clones and misses some; the assay was immunoSEQ multiplex PCR. From that table come the V and J calls and clone size; the DNA was used to work out D and trimming. This table has about 160,000 clones, approximately 88% appearing once. This TCR came from an older woman who had recovered from COVID-19. The V call is TRBV5-1, the J call TRBJ1-1; perhaps TRBD1 as D (5 bases). The sequenced sample was peripheral blood. The DNA for the CDR3 is TGCGCCAGCAGCTTGGCAGGGATGAACACTGAAGCTTTCTTT. This encodes CASSLAGMNTEAFF.